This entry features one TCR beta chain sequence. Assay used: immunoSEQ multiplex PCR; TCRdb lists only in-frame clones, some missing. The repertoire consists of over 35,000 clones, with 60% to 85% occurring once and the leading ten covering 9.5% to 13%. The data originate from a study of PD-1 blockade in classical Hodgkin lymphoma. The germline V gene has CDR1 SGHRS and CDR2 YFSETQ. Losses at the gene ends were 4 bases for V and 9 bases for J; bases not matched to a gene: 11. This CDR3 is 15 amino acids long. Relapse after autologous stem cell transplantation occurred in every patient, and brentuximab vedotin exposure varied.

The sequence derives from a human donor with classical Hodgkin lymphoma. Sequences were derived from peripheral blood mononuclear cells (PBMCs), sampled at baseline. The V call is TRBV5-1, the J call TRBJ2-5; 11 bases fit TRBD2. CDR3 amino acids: CASSPGTSGQWAQYF. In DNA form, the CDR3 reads TGCGCCAGCAGCCCTGGGACTAGCGGTCAATGGGCCCAGTACTTC. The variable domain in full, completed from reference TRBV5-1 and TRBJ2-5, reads KAGVTQTPRYLIKTRGQQVTLSCSPISGHRSVSWYQQTPGQGLQFLFEYFSETQRNKGNFPGRFSGRQFSNSRSEMNVSTLELGDSALYLCASSPGTSGQWAQYFGPGTRLLVL.